The T cell receptor beta chain described here comes from a study of cytomegalovirus exposure and HLA in healthy donors. This clone was seen a single time. Its antigen is undetermined. 13 Jbeta primers and 60 Vbeta primers were used for the PCR. The assay was immunoSEQ multiplex PCR, and TCRdb's table has in-frame clones only and misses some. The sample lists approximately 140,000 clones; about 73% were seen once. Study results and caveats: Overall, approximately 150 TCR beta chains were annotated as cytomegalovirus-associated.

The source of this sequence is a human donor in good health. Sequenced sample: PBMCs.

The CDR3 here is CASSLEGGPADTQYF. The CDR3 DNA reads TGTGCCAGCAGCTTAGAAGGAGGGCCAGCAGATACGCAGTATTTT. The chain carries TRBV11-3 and TRBJ2-3; the D gene is possibly TRBD2 (6 bases). In germline, CDR1 is SGHNT, CDR2 YENEEA. The germline V and J ends were trimmed by 0 bases and 4 bases, with 11 bases remaining between them. The CDR3 is 15 residues long.